This TCR beta chain is from a study of beta chain features in type 1 diabetes. Study-wide context: Age, gender and cell yields were alike across patients and healthy donors. The study's findings and limits: Type 1 diabetes patients had fewer VDJ junction insertions and more deletions. A moderate, significant TCRB CDR3 shortening appeared in type 1 diabetes across four CD4+ subsets.

Reverse transcription of all isolated RNA meant that expressed TCRB transcripts were sequenced. The table came from immunoSEQ multiplex PCR; TCRdb's copy has only in-frame clones and leaves some out. The repertoire holds 500,000 to 650,000 clones, with around 11% as singletons. Germline CDR1 is SGHRS and CDR2 is YFSETQ. This CDR3 is 17 amino acids long. The V end lost 4 bases, the J end lost 0 bases, and 20 bases lay between the germline ends. There was one heparinised blood draw per donor, averaging about 120 mL. In regard to this clone: The antigen is not known.

The origin of this receptor is a man aged 25-40 years with type 1 diabetes. The sequencing input was naive CD4+ T cells from blood. The V call is TRBV5-1, the J call TRBJ2-7, with D possibly TRBD2 on 5 matching bases. In DNA form, the CDR3 reads TGCGCCAGCAGCCAGGAGGAGGTCGATCCGCCCTCCTACGAGCAGTACTTC. Translated: CASSQEEVDPPSYEQYF.